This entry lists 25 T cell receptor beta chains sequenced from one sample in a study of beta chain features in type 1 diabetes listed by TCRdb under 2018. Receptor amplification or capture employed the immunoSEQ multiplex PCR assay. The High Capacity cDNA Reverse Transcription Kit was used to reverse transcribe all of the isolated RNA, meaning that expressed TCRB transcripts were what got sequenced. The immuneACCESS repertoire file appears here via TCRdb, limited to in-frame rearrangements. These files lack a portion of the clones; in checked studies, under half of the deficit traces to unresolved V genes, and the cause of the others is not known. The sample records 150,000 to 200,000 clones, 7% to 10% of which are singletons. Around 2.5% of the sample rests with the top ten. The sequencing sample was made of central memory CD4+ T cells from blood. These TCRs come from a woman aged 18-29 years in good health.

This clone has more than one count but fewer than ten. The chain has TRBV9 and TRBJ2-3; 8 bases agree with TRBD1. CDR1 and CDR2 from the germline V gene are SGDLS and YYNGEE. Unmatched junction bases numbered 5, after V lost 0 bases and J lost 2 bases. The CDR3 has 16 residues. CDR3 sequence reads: CASSVEAGGPTDTQYF. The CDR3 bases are TGTGCCAGCAGCGTAGAAGCAGGGGGCCCCACAGATACGCAGTATTTT. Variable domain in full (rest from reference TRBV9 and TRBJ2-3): DSGVTQTPKHLITATGQRVTLRCSPRSGDLSVYWYQQSLDQGLQFLIQYYNGEERAKGNILERFSAQQFPDLHSELNLSSLELGDSALYFCASSVEAGGPTDTQYFGPGTRLTVL.

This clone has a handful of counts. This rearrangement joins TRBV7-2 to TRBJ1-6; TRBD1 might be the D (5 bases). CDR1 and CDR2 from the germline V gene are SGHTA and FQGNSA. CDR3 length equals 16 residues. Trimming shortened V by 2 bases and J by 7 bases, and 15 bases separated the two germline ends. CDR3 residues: CASSLRTPKENSPLHF. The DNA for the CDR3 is TGTGCCAGCAGCTTACGGACACCCAAAGAAAATTCACCCCTCCACTTT.

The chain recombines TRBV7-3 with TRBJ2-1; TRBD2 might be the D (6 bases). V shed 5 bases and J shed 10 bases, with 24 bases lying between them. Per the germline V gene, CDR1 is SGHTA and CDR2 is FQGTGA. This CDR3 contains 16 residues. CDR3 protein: CASSPSAGHWGGEQFF. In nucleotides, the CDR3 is TGTGCCAGCAGCCCCTCAGCGGGCCATTGGGGTGGGGAGCAGTTCTTC.

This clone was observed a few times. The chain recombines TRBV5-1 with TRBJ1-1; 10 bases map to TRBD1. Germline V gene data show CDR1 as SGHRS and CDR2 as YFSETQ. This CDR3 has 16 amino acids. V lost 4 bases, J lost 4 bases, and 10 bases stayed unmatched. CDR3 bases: TGCGCCAGCAGCACGAGACAGGGGGCGGGAGGCACTGAAGCTTTCTTT. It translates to CASSTRQGAGGTEAFF.

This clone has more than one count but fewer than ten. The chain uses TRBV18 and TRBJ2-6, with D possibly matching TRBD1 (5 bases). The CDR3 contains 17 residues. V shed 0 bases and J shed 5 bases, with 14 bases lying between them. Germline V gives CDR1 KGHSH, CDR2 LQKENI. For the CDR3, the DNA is TGTGCCAGCTCACCACCGGGGTCACAGGCATGGGCCAACGTCCTGACTTTC. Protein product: CASSPPGSQAWANVLTF.

CDR3 amino acids: CASSLRVGPLAGYTF. CDR3 bases: TGTGCCAGCAGCTTAAGGGTGGGGCCCCTGGCTGGCTACACCTTC. The rearrangement uses TRBV7-3 and TRBJ1-2, with a possible D match to TRBD1 (5 bases). The length of the CDR3 is 15 residues. The germline CDR1 and CDR2 sequences are SGHTA and FQGTGA. Trimming removed 1 base from V and 7 bases from J, with 16 bases in between.

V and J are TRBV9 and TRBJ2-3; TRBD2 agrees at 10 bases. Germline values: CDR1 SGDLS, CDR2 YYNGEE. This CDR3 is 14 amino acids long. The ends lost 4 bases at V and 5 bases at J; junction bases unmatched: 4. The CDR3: CASSRTSGKDTQYF. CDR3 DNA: TGTGCCAGCAGCCGGACTAGCGGAAAAGATACGCAGTATTTT.

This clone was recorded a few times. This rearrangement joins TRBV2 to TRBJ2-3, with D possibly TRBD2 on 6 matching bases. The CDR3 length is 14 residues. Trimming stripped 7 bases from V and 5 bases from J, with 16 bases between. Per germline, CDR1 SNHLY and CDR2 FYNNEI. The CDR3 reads CASKLGAGQDTQYF. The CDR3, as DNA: TGTGCCAGCAAGCTTGGAGCGGGCCAAGATACGCAGTATTTT.

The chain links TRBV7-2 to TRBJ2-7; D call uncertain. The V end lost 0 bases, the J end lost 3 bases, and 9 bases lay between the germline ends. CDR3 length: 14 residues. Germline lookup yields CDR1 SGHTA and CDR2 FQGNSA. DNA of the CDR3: TGTGCCAGCAGCTTAGCGGGCCGCCTCTACGAGCAGTACTTC. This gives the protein CASSLAGRLYEQYF.

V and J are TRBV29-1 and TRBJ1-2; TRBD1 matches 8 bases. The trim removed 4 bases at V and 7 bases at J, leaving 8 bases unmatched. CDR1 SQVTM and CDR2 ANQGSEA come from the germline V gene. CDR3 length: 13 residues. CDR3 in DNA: TGCAGCGTTGCTATGACAGGGGCTAGTGGCTACACCTTC. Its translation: CSVAMTGASGYTF. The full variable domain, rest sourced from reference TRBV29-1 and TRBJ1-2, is SAVISQKPSRDICQRGTSLTIQCQVDSQVTMMFWYRQQPGQSLTLIATANQGSEATYESGFVIDKFPISRPNLTFSTLTVSNMSPEDSSIYLCSVAMTGASGYTFGSGTRLTVV.

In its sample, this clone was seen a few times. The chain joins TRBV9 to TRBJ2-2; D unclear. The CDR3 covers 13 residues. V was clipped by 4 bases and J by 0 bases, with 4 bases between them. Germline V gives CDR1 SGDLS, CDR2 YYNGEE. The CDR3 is CASSRANTGELFF. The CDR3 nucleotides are TGTGCCAGCAGCAGAGCGAACACCGGGGAGCTGTTTTTT.

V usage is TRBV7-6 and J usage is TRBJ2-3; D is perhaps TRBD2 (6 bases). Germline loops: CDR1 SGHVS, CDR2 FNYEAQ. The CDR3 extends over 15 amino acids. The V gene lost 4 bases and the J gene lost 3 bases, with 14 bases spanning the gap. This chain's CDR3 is CASSYRGTLTDTQYF. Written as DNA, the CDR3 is TGTGCCAGCAGCTACCGAGGGACTCTAACAGATACGCAGTATTTT.

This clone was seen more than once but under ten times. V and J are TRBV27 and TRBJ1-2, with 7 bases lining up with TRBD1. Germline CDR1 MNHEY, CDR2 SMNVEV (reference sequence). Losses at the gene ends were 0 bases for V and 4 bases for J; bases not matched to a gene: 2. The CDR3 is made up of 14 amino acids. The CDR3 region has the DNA TGTGCCAGCAGTTTATCCGGACAGGTCTATGGCTACACCTTC. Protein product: CASSLSGQVYGYTF.

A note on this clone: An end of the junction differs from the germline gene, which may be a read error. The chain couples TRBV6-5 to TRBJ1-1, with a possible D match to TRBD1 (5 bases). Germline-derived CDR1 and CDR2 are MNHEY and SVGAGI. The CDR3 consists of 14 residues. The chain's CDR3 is CAISEHTGAPEAFF. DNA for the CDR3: TGTGCCATCAGTGAACATACAGGCGCCCCTGAGGCTTTCTTT.

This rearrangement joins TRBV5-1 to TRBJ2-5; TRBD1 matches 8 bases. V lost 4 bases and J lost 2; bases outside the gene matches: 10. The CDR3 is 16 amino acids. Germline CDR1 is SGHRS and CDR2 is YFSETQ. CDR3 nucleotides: TGCGCCAGCAGCGGCGGGACAGGCGGTTATCAAGAGACCCAGTACTTC. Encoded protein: CASSGGTGGYQETQYF.

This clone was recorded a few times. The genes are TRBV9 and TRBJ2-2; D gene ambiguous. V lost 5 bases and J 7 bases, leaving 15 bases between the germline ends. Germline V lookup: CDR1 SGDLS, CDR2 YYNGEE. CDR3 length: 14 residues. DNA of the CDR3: TGTGCCAGCAGTTACCCCGAGGTGGGCGGGGAGCTGTTTTTT. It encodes CASSYPEVGGELFF.

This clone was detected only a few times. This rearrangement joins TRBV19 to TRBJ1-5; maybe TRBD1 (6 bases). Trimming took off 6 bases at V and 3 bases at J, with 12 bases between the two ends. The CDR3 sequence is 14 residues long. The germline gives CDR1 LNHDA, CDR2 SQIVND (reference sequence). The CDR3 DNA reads TGTGCCAGTAGCACCCGACAGGTCAATCAGCCCCAGCATTTT. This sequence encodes CASSTRQVNQPQHF.

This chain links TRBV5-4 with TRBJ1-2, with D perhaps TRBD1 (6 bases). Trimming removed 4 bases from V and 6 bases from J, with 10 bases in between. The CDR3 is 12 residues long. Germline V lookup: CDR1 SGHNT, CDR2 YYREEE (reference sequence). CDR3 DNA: TGTGCCAGCAGCCCCGACAGGAATGGCTACACCTTC. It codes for CASSPDRNGYTF.

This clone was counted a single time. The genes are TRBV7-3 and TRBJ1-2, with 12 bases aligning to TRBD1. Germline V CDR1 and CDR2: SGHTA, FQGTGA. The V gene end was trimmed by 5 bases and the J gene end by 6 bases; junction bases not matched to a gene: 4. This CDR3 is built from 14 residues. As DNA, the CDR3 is TGTGCCAGCAGCGAGGGGACAGGGGGCGATGGCTACACCTTC. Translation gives CASSEGTGGDGYTF.

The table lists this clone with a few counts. The CDR3: CASSQEAGTVHEQFF. In DNA, the CDR3 is TGTGCCAGCAGCCAAGAGGCCGGGACAGTGCATGAGCAGTTCTTC. This chain uses TRBV11-2 with TRBJ2-1, with TRBD1 matching over 7 bases. The CDR3 totals 15 residues. The V segment lost 5 bases and the J segment 8 bases; nucleotides outside the gene matches: 12. Per germline, CDR1 SGHAT and CDR2 FQNNGV.

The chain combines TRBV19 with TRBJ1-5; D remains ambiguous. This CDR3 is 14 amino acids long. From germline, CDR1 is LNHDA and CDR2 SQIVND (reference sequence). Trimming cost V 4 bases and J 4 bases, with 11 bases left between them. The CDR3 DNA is TGTGCCAGTAGTACCTCCGGGGAGAATCAGCCCCAGCATTTT. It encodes CASSTSGENQPQHF.

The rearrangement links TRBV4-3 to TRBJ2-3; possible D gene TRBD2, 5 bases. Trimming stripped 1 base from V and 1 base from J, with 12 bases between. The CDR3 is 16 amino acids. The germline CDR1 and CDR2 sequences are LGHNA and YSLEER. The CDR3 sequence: CASSQGPGSGTDTQYF. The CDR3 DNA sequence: TGCGCCAGCAGCCAAGGCCCGGGGTCTGGCACAGATACGCAGTATTTT.

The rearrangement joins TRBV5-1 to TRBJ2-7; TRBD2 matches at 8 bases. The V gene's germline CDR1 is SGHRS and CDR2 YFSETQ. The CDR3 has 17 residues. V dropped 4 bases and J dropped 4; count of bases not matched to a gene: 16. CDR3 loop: CASSAGSSGPRPYEQYF. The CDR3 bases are TGCGCCAGCAGCGCCGGATCTAGCGGGCCCCGACCTTACGAGCAGTACTTC. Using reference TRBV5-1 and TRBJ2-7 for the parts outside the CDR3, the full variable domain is KAGVTQTPRYLIKTRGQQVTLSCSPISGHRSVSWYQQTPGQGLQFLFEYFSETQRNKGNFPGRFSGRQFSNSRSEMNVSTLELGDSALYLCASSAGSSGPRPYEQYFGPGTRLTVT.

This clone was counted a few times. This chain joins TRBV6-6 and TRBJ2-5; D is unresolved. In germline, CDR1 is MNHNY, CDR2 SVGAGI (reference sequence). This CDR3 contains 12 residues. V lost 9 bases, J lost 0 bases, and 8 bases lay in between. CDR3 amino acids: CASGRDQETQYF. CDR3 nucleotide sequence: TGTGCCAGTGGCCGTGACCAAGAGACCCAGTACTTC.

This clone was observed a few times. The CDR3 region is CASSLGLPGADTQYF. The CDR3 nucleotides read TGTGCCAGCAGCTTAGGCCTCCCGGGGGCAGATACGCAGTATTTT. V is TRBV13 and J is TRBJ2-3, with D perhaps TRBD2 (6 bases). Looked up from germline, CDR1 is PRHDT and CDR2 is FYEKMQ (reference sequence). The CDR3 spans 15 residues. V dropped 0 bases and J dropped 4 bases, with 11 bases sitting between them.